This note documents a single T cell receptor beta chain sequence. The V gene lost 1 base and the J gene lost 2 bases, with 19 bases spanning the gap. The germline V gene encodes CDR1 LGHDT and CDR2 YNNKEL (reference sequence). This CDR3 contains 18 residues. This record belongs to a study of identical twins. One entry per CDR3 protein results from TCRdb running MiXCR on the 5' RACE reads. The table shows some 900,000 distinct CDR3 sequences, with approximately 13% occurring only once. These data were also reused for a study on yellow fever vaccine responses in identical twins. As that study records: Twins' vaccine T cell response reportedly seemed partly convergent, partly personalized.

The rearrangement links TRBV3-1 to TRBJ2-3; D is possibly TRBD2 (6 bases). Sequencing was carried out using PBMCs. This TCR was sampled from a woman younger than 35 in good health. The CDR3 region has the DNA TGTGCCAGCAGCCAAGGTTCTAGCGCGGCGATTTCCACAGATACGCAGTATTTT. It is translated as CASSQGSSAAISTDTQYF.